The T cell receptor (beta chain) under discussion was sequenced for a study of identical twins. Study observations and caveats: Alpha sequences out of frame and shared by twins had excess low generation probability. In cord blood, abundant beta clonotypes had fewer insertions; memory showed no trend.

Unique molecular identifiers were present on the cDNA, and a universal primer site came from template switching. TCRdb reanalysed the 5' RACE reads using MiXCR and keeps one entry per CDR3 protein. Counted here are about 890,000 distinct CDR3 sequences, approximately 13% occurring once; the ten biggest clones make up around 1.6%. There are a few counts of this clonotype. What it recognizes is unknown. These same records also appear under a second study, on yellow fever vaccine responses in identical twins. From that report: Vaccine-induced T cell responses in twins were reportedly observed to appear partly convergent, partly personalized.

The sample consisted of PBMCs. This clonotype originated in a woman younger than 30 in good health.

In DNA form, the CDR3 reads TGCAGTGCTTTAGCGGGAGACCCTTTTAGCACAGATACGCAGTATTTT. It yields the protein CSALAGDPFSTDTQYF. V gene TRBV20-1 combines with J gene TRBJ2-3; 9 bases are a match to TRBD2. CDR3 length: 16 residues. V dropped 5 bases and J dropped 0; count of bases not matched to a gene: 9. Germline V gene sequence: CDR1 DFQATT, CDR2 SNEGSKA (reference sequence).